Presented here are 21 T cell receptor beta chains from one specimen sequenced in a study of blood T cell repertoires in COVID-19. Assay used: immunoSEQ multiplex PCR; TCRdb lists only in-frame clones, some missing. The data show about 180,000 clones, roughly 82% seen once. The sample taken for sequencing was PBMCs or T cells enriched from blood (not recorded which). Source of these receptors: a woman aged 25 to 39 who had recovered from COVID-19.

The chain carries TRBV20-1 and TRBJ2-3; 8 nucleotides match TRBD2. Unmatched junction bases numbered 8, after V lost 3 bases and J lost 0 bases. CDR1 and CDR2 from the germline V gene are DFQATT and SNEGSKA (reference sequence). This CDR3 contains 16 residues. Written as DNA, the CDR3 is TGCAGTGCTAGTAGGCTAGCGGGCTTTAGCACAGATACGCAGTATTTT. This sequence encodes CSASRLAGFSTDTQYF.

The genes are TRBV5-4 and TRBJ1-3; perhaps TRBD1 as D (6 bases). The CDR3 is 15 amino acids. Trimming cost V 0 bases and J 0 bases, with 7 bases left between them. CDR1 is SGHNT, CDR2 YYREEE, per germline (reference sequence). The CDR3, as DNA: TGTGCCAGCAGCTTGGCAGGGGCCTCTGGAAACACCATATATTTT. This translates into CASSLAGASGNTIYF. Combining the CDR3 with reference TRBV5-4 and TRBJ1-3 gives the whole variable domain ETGVTQSPTHLIKTRGQQVTLRCSSQSGHNTVSWYQQALGQGPQFIFQYYREEENGRGNFPPRFSGLQFPNYSSELNVNALELDDSALYLCASSLAGASGNTIYFGEGSWLTVV.

The chain recombines TRBV3-1 (or the pseudogene TRBV3-2) with TRBJ2-1, with 14 nucleotides matching TRBD2. V dropped 0 bases and J dropped 9; count of bases not matched to a gene: 7. The CDR3 extends over 17 amino acids. Germline V gene sequence: CDR1 LGHDT, CDR2 YNNKEL (reference sequence). The CDR3 is CASSQDRGLAGEGEQFF. The DNA of the CDR3 is TGTGCCAGCAGCCAAGATAGGGGACTAGCGGGAGAAGGTGAGCAGTTCTTC.

The chain joins TRBV18 to TRBJ2-2; D might be TRBD1 (6 bases). The V and J ends lost 3 bases and 4 bases respectively, with 15 bases between them. Germline V gives CDR1 KGHSH, CDR2 LQKENI. This CDR3 contains 16 residues. The CDR3 here is CASSPYSARGTGELFF. The CDR3 coding sequence is TGTGCCAGCTCACCCTACAGTGCCAGGGGCACCGGGGAGCTGTTTTTT.

This chain links TRBV15 with TRBJ2-1, with 9 bases fitting TRBD1. The V and J ends lost 4 bases and 8 bases, in that order; junction bases with no gene match: 12. There are 16 residues in the CDR3. Per germline, CDR1 LNHNV and CDR2 YYDKDF (reference sequence). CDR3 nucleotides: TGTGCCACCAGCACACATCGGACAGGGGCTCGATATGAGCAGTTCTTC. As protein: CATSTHRTGARYEQFF.

The rearrangement uses TRBV6-6 and TRBJ1-5; 7 bases are a match to TRBD1. J gave up 7 bases and V 2 bases, and 2 bases lay outside the gene matches. The germline gives CDR1 MNHNY, CDR2 SVGAGI (reference sequence). CDR3 length: 13 amino acids. The CDR3 DNA follows: TGTGCCAGCAGTTACCCAGGGGGGCAGCCCCAGCATTTT. Its translation is CASSYPGGQPQHF.

V usage is TRBV6-2 or TRBV6-3 and J usage is TRBJ2-1, with 7 nucleotides matching TRBD1. J gave up 6 bases and V 6 bases, and 2 bases lay outside the gene matches. Germline V gives CDR1 MNHEY, CDR2 SVGEGT. The CDR3 loop spans 12 amino acids. The CDR3 sequence is CASSWDSNEQFF. CDR3 nucleotide sequence: TGTGCCAGCAGCTGGGACAGCAATGAGCAGTTCTTC.

The rearrangement links TRBV7-3 to TRBJ1-6, with D possibly TRBD1 on 5 matching bases. The CDR3 is made up of 15 amino acids. Trimming shortened V by 5 bases and J by 4 bases, and 12 bases separated the two germline ends. CDR1 is SGHTA and CDR2 is FQGTGA in the germline V gene. In DNA form, the CDR3 reads TGTGCCAGCAGCGCGGAACGGGGGTATAATTCACCCCTCCACTTT. Translation: CASSAERGYNSPLHF.

V gene TRBV30 combines with J gene TRBJ1-4; TRBD1 matches 8 bases. Trimming took 5 bases from V and 5 from J; bases not matched to a gene: 1. Germline values: CDR1 GTSNPN, CDR2 SVGIG (reference sequence). The CDR3 contains 12 residues. The CDR3 spells CAWGTGNEKLFF. CDR3 bases: TGTGCCTGGGGGACAGGAAATGAAAAACTGTTTTTT.

The chain links TRBV4-1 to TRBJ2-6; 7 nucleotides agree with TRBD2. In germline, CDR1 is MGHRA, CDR2 YSYEKL. Trimming at V came to 4 bases and at J to 0 bases, leaving 15 bases not matched to a gene. This CDR3 region has 20 residues. CDR3 DNA sequence: TGCGCCAGCAGCCCAACCCGCCGGGGAGGGCCTCCCTCTGGGGCCAACGTCCTGACTTTC. Amino acid sequence: CASSPTRRGGPPSGANVLTF.

The V and J genes are TRBV4-2 and TRBJ2-3; possible D gene TRBD2, 6 bases. Germline V gene data show CDR1 as LGHNA and CDR2 as YNFKEQ. V lost 0 bases and J 6 bases, leaving 16 bases between the germline ends. The CDR3 is made up of 16 amino acids. The CDR3 reads CASSQEFLARADTQYF. The CDR3 DNA reads TGTGCCAGCAGCCAAGAATTCCTAGCGCGCGCCGATACGCAGTATTTT.

The chain uses TRBV2 and TRBJ2-2, with TRBD2 identical over 9 bases. Germline CDR1 reads SNHLY; CDR2 reads FYNNEI. The CDR3 has 15 amino acids. Losses at the gene ends were 8 bases for V and 4 bases for J; bases not matched to a gene: 8. This chain's CDR3 is CASAVREGPTGELFF. CDR3 nucleotide sequence: TGTGCCAGCGCTGTGCGGGAGGGCCCCACCGGGGAGCTGTTTTTT.

The rearrangement uses TRBV9 and TRBJ1-4; TRBD1 aligns across 8 bases. Germline V gene sequence: CDR1 SGDLS, CDR2 YYNGEE. The ends lost 3 bases at V and 4 bases at J; junction bases unmatched: 5. This CDR3 spans 15 amino acids. CDR3 nucleotides: TGTGCCAGCAGCGGTAAACAGGGGGATAATGAAAAACTGTTTTTT. Translation gives CASSGKQGDNEKLFF. The full variable domain, in which reference TRBV9 and TRBJ1-4 provide the parts outside the CDR3, is DSGVTQTPKHLITATGQRVTLRCSPRSGDLSVYWYQQSLDQGLQFLIQYYNGEERAKGNILERFSAQQFPDLHSELNLSSLELGDSALYFCASSGKQGDNEKLFFGSGTQLSVL.

This chain's CDR3 is CASRFDRGNTEAFF. For the CDR3, the DNA is TGCGCCAGCAGGTTCGACAGGGGGAACACTGAAGCTTTCTTT. The chain joins TRBV5-1 to TRBJ1-1; 8 positions match TRBD1. Trimming at V came to 5 bases and at J to 1 base, leaving 4 bases not matched to a gene. CDR1 is SGHRS, CDR2 YFSETQ, per germline. CDR3 length equals 14 residues.

This chain connects TRBV6-1 to TRBJ2-7; 12 bases are shared with TRBD2. V was clipped by 1 base and J by 7 bases; unmatched bases: 8. The CDR3 totals 16 residues. In germline, CDR1 is MNHNS, CDR2 SASEGT. The chain's CDR3 is CASSEVGLAGFKEQYF. The CDR3 region has the DNA TGTGCCAGCAGTGAAGTAGGACTAGCGGGATTCAAGGAGCAGTACTTC.

This chain joins TRBV3-1 (or the pseudogene TRBV3-2) and TRBJ1-1; D gene unclear. Trimming shortened V by 2 bases and J by 6 bases, and 10 bases separated the two germline ends. The germline CDR1 and CDR2 sequences are LGHDT and YNNKEL (reference sequence). The CDR3 is 13 amino acids. The CDR3 DNA reads TGTGCCAGCAGCCAAAACCGGGAACCTGAAGCTTTCTTT. Encoded protein: CASSQNREPEAFF.

V gene TRBV14 combines with J gene TRBJ2-4, with a tentative D call TRBD1 (8 bases). This CDR3 has 18 residues. V gave up 7 bases and J gave up 1 base, with 23 bases separating them. In germline, CDR1 is SGHDN, CDR2 FVKESK. The chain's CDR3 is CASTAKETGGAAKNIQYF. DNA of the CDR3: TGTGCCAGCACCGCAAAGGAAACAGGGGGGGCCGCCAAAAACATTCAGTACTTC. The full variable domain, with the rest looked up from reference TRBV14 and TRBJ2-4, is EAGVTQFPSHSVIEKGQTVTLRCDPISGHDNLYWYRRVMGKEIKFLLHFVKESKQDESGMPNNRFLAERTGGTYSTLKVQPAELEDSGVYFCASTAKETGGAAKNIQYFGAGTRLSVL.

V is TRBV6-5 and J is TRBJ1-3; perhaps TRBD1 as D (6 bases). The CDR3 spans 15 residues. Germline V gene lookup returns CDR1 MNHEY and CDR2 SVGAGI. The V end was cut by 6 bases, the J end by 2 bases, with 14 bases between. The CDR3 loop is CASRTTGIAGNTIYF. CDR3 DNA: TGTGCCAGCAGGACTACAGGGATCGCTGGAAACACCATATATTTT.

The chain uses TRBV2 and TRBJ1-2, with D possibly matching TRBD1 (6 bases). The CDR3 extends over 12 amino acids. CDR1 and CDR2 from the germline V gene are SNHLY and FYNNEI. Trimming removed 6 bases at V and 6 bases at J, with 11 bases between. CDR3 protein: CASSPDRNGYTF. Here the CDR3 DNA reads TGTGCCAGCAGCCCCGACAGGAATGGCTACACCTTC.

V and J are TRBV7-8 and TRBJ1-1, with 12 bases fitting TRBD1. The CDR3 extends over 16 amino acids. From germline, CDR1 is SGHVS and CDR2 FQNEAQ. V shed 3 bases and J 4 bases; nucleotides not matched to a gene: 6. The CDR3 here is CASSLGQGARSTEAFF. The CDR3 DNA is TGTGCCAGCAGCTTGGGACAGGGGGCGCGCAGCACTGAAGCTTTCTTT.

This rearrangement joins TRBV6-4 to TRBJ1-4, with 7 bases matching TRBD1. This CDR3 has 14 residues. Looked up from germline, CDR1 is MRHNA and CDR2 is SNTAGT. The trim removed 3 bases at V and 7 bases at J, leaving 5 bases unmatched. Written as DNA, the CDR3 is TGTGCCAGCAGTGATGGGACAGAGCCTGAAAAACTGTTTTTT. Translating gives CASSDGTEPEKLFF.